Sequencing of this T cell receptor (beta chain) was carried out in a study of T cells in Graves' hyperthyroidism and ophthalmopathy. This CDR3 has 12 residues. Germline CDR1 reads SGHTA; CDR2 reads FQGTGA. Fresh peripheral blood, roughly 9.8 ml of it, supplied the PBMCs. Amplified regions were TCR beta CDR3 sequences from RNA transcripts. An initial round of RT-PCR targeting the TCR CDR3 relied on the HTBI primer set. MiXCR, run by TCRdb on the multiplex PCR reads, gives a single entry per CDR3 protein. The repertoire holds about 840,000 distinct CDR3 sequences, more than 30% seen once, with 7.5% to 9.5% in the top ten. A note on this clonotype: At one of its ends the junction is not consistent with the germline gene, which may arise from a read error.

V and J are TRBV7-3 and TRBJ2-7, with D unresolved. Sequencing input: blood. The sequence derives from a man aged 18 to 29 with Graves' hyperthyroidism. This CDR3 is CASSSSKREQCF. The DNA for the CDR3 is TGTGCCAGCAGCTCCTCTAAGAGAGAGCAGTGCTTC.